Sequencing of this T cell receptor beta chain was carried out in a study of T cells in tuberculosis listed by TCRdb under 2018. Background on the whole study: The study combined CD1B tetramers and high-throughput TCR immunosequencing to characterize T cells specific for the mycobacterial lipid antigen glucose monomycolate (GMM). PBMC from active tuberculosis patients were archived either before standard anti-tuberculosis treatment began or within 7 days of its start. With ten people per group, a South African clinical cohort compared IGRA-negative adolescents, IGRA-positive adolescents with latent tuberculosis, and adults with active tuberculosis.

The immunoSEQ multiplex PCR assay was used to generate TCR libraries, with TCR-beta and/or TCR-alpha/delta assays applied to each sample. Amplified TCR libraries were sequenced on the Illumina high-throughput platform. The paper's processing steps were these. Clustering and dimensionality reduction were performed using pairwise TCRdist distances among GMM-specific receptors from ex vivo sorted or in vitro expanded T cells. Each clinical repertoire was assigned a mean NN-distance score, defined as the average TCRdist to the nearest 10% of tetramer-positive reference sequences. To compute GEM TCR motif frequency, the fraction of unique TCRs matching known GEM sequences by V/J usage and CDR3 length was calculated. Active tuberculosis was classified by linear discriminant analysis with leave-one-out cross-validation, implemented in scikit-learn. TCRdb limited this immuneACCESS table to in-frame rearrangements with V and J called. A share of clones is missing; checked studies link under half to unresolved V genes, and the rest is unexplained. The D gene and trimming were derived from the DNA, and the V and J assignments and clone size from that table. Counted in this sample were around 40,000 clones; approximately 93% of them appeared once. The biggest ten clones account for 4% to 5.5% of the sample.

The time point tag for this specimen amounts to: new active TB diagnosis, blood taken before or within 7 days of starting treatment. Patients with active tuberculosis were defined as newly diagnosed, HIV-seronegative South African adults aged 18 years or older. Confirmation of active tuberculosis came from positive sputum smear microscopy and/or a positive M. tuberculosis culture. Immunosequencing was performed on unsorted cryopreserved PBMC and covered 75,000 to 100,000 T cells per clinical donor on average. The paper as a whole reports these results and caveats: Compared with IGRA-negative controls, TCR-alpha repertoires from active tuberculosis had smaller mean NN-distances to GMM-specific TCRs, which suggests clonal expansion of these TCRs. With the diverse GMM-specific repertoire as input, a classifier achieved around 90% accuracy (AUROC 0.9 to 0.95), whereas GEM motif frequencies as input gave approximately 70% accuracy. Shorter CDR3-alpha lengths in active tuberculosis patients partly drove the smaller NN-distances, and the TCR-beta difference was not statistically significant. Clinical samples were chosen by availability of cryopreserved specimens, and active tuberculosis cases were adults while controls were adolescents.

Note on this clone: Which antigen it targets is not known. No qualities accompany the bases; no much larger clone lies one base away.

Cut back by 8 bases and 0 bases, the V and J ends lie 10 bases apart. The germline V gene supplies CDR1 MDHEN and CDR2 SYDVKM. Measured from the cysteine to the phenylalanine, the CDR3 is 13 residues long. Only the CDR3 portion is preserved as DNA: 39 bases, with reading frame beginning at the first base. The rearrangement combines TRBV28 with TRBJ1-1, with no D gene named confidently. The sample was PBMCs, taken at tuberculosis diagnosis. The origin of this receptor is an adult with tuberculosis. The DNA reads TGTGCCAGCGTGGGAGACATGAACACTGAAGCTTTCTTT. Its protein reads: CASVGDMNTEAFF.